This entry concerns a single T cell receptor (beta chain). This clone's antigen is unknown. No per-base quality is available; no much larger clone lies one base away. This specimen belongs to a study of shared clonotypes between healthy human individuals (TCRdb year 2020). About the full investigation: A couple of women and three men aged 18 to 49 years were included in the cohort. Per donor, three plates each were used for CD4 naive and CD4 memory, two for CD8 naive, and one for CD8 memory. The study deeply sequenced blood TCR repertoires of five healthy adults to estimate repertoire size and the extent of clonotype sharing between individuals. Different laboratories and diverse techniques were used to prepare libraries and sequence TCR repertoires, to increase sequencing depth and limit assay-specific biases. Between about 0.8 and 9 billion PBMCs per donor were obtained by leukapheresis.

Donors were healthy HIV-negative adults with no recently reported acute infections or vaccinations. All donors were Caucasian adults living in Nashville, Tennessee, USA. CD4+ T cells were enriched by magnetic negative selection, after which naive cells were positively selected on CD45RA and the negative fraction was taken as the memory subset. Blood was collected by leukapheresis, and PBMCs were isolated by Ficoll-Histopaque density gradient centrifugation and then cryopreserved in liquid nitrogen vapor phase. Analytical flow cytometry was used to check the purity and quantity of every magnetically sorted T cell population. Genomic DNA was isolated from every sorted fraction and measured by UV absorbance on a Nanodrop 2000c. Overall results and qualifications from the work: Rarefaction of sorted-subset datasets indicated incomplete sequencing despite the large sequencing depth. The genetic and exposure-history diversity represented was limited by the small number of donors. Sampling was limited to blood, and TCR repertoires in tissue likely differ from TCR repertoires in blood. Pairwise subsampling indicated that sequencing depth was expected to affect the degree of clonotype sharing among donors. Compared with non-shared clonotypes, the clonotypes found in all four sorted-subset donors had higher generation probabilities. Naive subsets generally had larger estimated clonotype richness than memory subsets. Across four donors, around 5% of naive CD4, approximately 3.6% of naive CD8, 2.3% of memory CD4, and under 0.45% of memory CD8 clonotypes were shared.

TCR CDR3 regions were amplified from genomic DNA by multiplex PCR using the deep immunoSEQ assay. Extracted genomic DNA from each cell subset was spread evenly across all wells of several immunoSEQ 96-well plates, with each plate serving as a replicate. For sorted subsets, 200 to 250 ng of genomic DNA, equivalent to 25,000 to 35,000 T cell genomes, went into each replicate PCR. Purified libraries were measured with a Qubit 3.0 fluorometer, size-checked on a Bioanalyzer 2100, and measured again with the KAPA Library Quantification kit. Every immunoSEQ 96-well plate was sequenced on a dedicated single-read 150-cycle Illumina NextSeq 550 flow cell. From the authors' description of their analysis: The immunoSEQ output contained only junctional sequences without quality scores, so filtering could not match that applied to full-length reads. Sequences were annotated with PyIR, a Python wrapper for IgBLAST v1.9, using IMGT germline references to assign V/J genes and CDR3. Reads were filtered out if the reads had weak V/J assignments (E-value above 1e-6), no CDR3, stop codons, out-of-frame junctions, or ambiguous translated residues. V3J clonotypes were defined by identical inferred V gene, J gene, and CDR3 amino acid sequence. Percentage overlap between repertoires was computed as shared unique clonotypes divided by the size of the smaller repertoire. Three approaches were used to assess repertoire richness: RTK rarefaction, the Chao1 estimator, and Recon v2.1 estimates of unobserved clonotypes. For all TCRbeta clonotypes obtained by the gDNA method from several donors, generation probabilities were computed with OLGA. What TCRdb holds here is the immuneACCESS table cut down to in-frame rearrangements. Part of the clones is not present; checked against another copy, under half of the missing clones reflect an unresolved V gene, and the others are unexplained. The V and J calls and clone size are taken from that table; D and trimming were inferred from the DNA. This sample is represented by 1,400,000 or so clones; roughly 98.5% of them were singletons. The ten largest clones take up about 0.35% of the sample.

V is clipped by 3 bases and J by 3 bases, and the sequence between their germline boundaries is 11 bases long. The germline V gene sets CDR1 to MGHDK and CDR2 to SYGVNS. The CDR3 holds 15 amino acids from the cysteine to the phenylalanine. The entry retains the CDR3 DNA only, 45 bases that are in frame from base 1. Sequencing was performed on naive CD4+ T cells sorted from blood. The cell subset or site label on this specimen signifies: CD45RA+ positively selected. The chain is made from TRBV25-1 and TRBJ2-2, with an unclear D gene assignment. The sequence derives from a man aged 30-40 years in good health. The nucleotide sequence reads TGTGCCAGCAGTGACACTTACCGGGACACCGGGGAGCTGTTTTTT. Its protein product is CASSDTYRDTGELFF. With the rest looked up from the reference TRBV25-1 and TRBJ2-2 genes rather than sequenced, the full variable domain is EADIYQTPRYLVIGTGKKITLECSQTMGHDKMYWYQQDPGMELHLIHYSYGVNSTEKGDLSSESTVSRIRTEHFPLTLESARPSHTSQYLCASSDTYRDTGELFFGEGSRLTVL.